Presented here are 27 T cell receptor beta chains from one specimen sequenced in a study of blood T cell repertoires in COVID-19. The table came from immunoSEQ multiplex PCR; TCRdb's copy has only in-frame clones and leaves some out. Of around 300,000 clones in the sample, about 83% were seen once. Sequencing used peripheral blood. Receptor source: a man aged 30 to 39 with active or convalescent COVID-19.

The chain carries TRBV5-1 and TRBJ2-7; D possibly corresponds to TRBD2 (7 bases). V shed 4 bases and J shed 6 bases, with 11 bases lying between them. Germline V gene lookup returns CDR1 SGHRS and CDR2 YFSETQ. The CDR3 contains 12 residues. The CDR3 reads CASSIGGLEQYF. In DNA form, the CDR3 reads TGCGCCAGCAGCATCGGGGGGCTCGAGCAGTACTTC.

This chain uses TRBV11-3 with TRBJ1-4; D is ambiguous. Germline values: CDR1 SGHNT, CDR2 YENEEA. V was cut by 5 bases and J by 5 bases, with 6 bases left in between. The CDR3 length is 12 residues. The CDR3 is CASSRGNEKLFF. CDR3 DNA sequence: TGTGCCAGCAGCAGAGGAAATGAAAAACTGTTTTTT. Drawing the rest from reference TRBV11-3 and TRBJ1-4, the complete variable domain is EAGVVQSPRYKIIEKKQPVAFWCNPISGHNTLYWYLQNLGQGPELLIRYENEEAVDDSQLPKDRFSAERLKGVDSTLKIQPAELGDSAVYLCASSRGNEKLFFGSGTQLSVL.

A few counts support this clone. The rearrangement joins TRBV3-1 (or the pseudogene TRBV3-2) to TRBJ2-1; TRBD2 aligns across 8 bases. V lost 0 bases to trimming and J lost 13 bases; unmatched junction nucleotides: 5. The CDR3 loop spans 13 amino acids. Germline CDR1 is LGHDT and CDR2 is YNNKEL (reference sequence). CDR3 DNA sequence: TGTGCCAGCAGCCAAGATTACGGGGGGGGCCAGTTCTTC. Protein sequence: CASSQDYGGGQFF.

This clone was seen only a few times. The chain has TRBV7-2 and TRBJ2-7; perhaps TRBD1 as D (6 bases). V lost 4 bases and J lost 2, with 15 bases in between. The CDR3 runs to 15 residues. The V gene's germline CDR1 is SGHTA and CDR2 FQGNSA. CDR3 sequence: CASSSPGAPPYEQYF. Written as DNA, the CDR3 is TGTGCCAGCAGCTCACCAGGGGCGCCCCCCTACGAGCAGTACTTC.

Regarding this clone: Other DNA sequences in this specimen translate into the identical CDR3. The chain carries TRBV6-1 and TRBJ2-7, with unresolved D. Trimming left V 1 base short and J 1 base short, with 8 bases between. CDR3 length: 14 amino acids. Germline V lookup: CDR1 MNHNS, CDR2 SASEGT. Here the CDR3 DNA reads TGTGCCAGCAGTGAAGTCGGTGGTTCCTACGAGCAGTACTTC. Its translation is CASSEVGGSYEQYF.

This clone was seen only once. The chain recombines TRBV5-4 with TRBJ2-7, with TRBD1 matching 9 bases. CDR3 length equals 16 residues. Germline V lookup: CDR1 SGHNT, CDR2 YYREEE (reference sequence). Trimming took 1 base from V and 2 from J; bases not matched to a gene: 7. The CDR3 loop reads CASSLPPGQGPYEQYF. The CDR3 DNA sequence: TGTGCCAGCAGCTTGCCCCCCGGACAGGGGCCCTACGAGCAGTACTTC.

The V gene is TRBV30, the J gene TRBJ1-4, with TRBD1 matching 10 bases. This CDR3 spans 12 amino acids. The V segment lost 5 bases and the J segment 6 bases; nucleotides outside the gene matches: 0. Germline-derived CDR1 and CDR2 are GTSNPN and SVGIG (reference sequence). CDR3 DNA sequence: TGTGCCTGGGACAGGGGGCATGAAAAACTGTTTTTT. This translates into CAWDRGHEKLFF.

The chain carries TRBV2 and TRBJ2-7; a weak D match, TRBD1 (5 bases). Deletions cut 0 bases from V and 0 bases from J, with 12 bases between. The length of the CDR3 is 16 residues. Germline V gene sequence: CDR1 SNHLY, CDR2 FYNNEI. CDR3 in amino acids: CASSEAFVTASYEQYF. The CDR3 bases are TGTGCCAGCAGTGAAGCCTTTGTGACAGCCTCCTACGAGCAGTACTTC.

The V and J genes are TRBV21-1 and TRBJ1-6; the table assigns TRBD1, which was not confirmed against the DNA. TRBV21-1 corresponds to a pseudogene. The CDR3 covers 18 residues. The CDR3 spells CAILLWGYREKDNSPLHF. The CDR3 nucleotides read TGTGCCATCCTACTTTGGGGGTACAGGGAGAAGGATAATTCACCCCTCCACTTT.

The chain employs TRBV6-2 or TRBV6-3 and TRBJ1-5, with 7 bases that match TRBD1. V shed 0 bases, J shed 3 bases, and the junction held 2 bases outside the gene matches. CDR3 size: 15 residues. In germline, CDR1 is MNHEY, CDR2 SVGEGT. For the CDR3, the DNA is TGTGCCAGCAGTTACTCGGGACAGAACAATCAGCCCCAGCATTTT. Its translation is CASSYSGQNNQPQHF.

The chain has TRBV7-2 and TRBJ2-3; the match to TRBD2 covers 10 bases. The ends lost 2 bases at V and 6 bases at J; junction bases unmatched: 5. The CDR3 is made up of 15 amino acids. Germline values: CDR1 SGHTA, CDR2 FQGNSA. The CDR3 reads CASSLLAGASDTQYF. CDR3 DNA: TGTGCCAGCAGCTTACTAGCGGGAGCTTCGGATACGCAGTATTTT. Full variable domain (outside the CDR3, taken from reference TRBV7-2 and TRBJ2-3): GAGVSQSPSNKVTEKGKDVELRCDPISGHTALYWYRQSLGQGLEFLIYFQGNSAPDKSGLPSDRFSAERTGGSVSTLTIQRTQQEDSAVYLCASSLLAGASDTQYFGPGTRLTVL.

This chain joins TRBV14 and TRBJ2-7, with D unclear. Germline CDR1 reads SGHDN; CDR2 reads FVKESK. The CDR3 loop spans 11 amino acids. Trimming removed 5 bases at V and 3 bases at J, with 5 bases between. CDR3 sequence reads: CASSFSYEQYF. The CDR3, as DNA: TGTGCCAGCAGCTTCAGCTACGAGCAGTACTTC.

This clone was recorded only once. Other DNA sequences of this sample code for an identical CDR3. The rearrangement joins TRBV20-1 to TRBJ2-5; perhaps TRBD2 as D (6 bases). This CDR3 has 11 amino acids. V was clipped by 5 bases and J by 2 bases, with 6 bases between them. Germline CDR1 DFQATT, CDR2 SNEGSKA (reference sequence). The CDR3 reads CSAAGQETQYF. The CDR3 nucleotides read TGCAGTGCTGCGGGACAAGAGACCCAGTACTTC.

The gene calls are TRBV30 and TRBJ2-7, with 7 bases that match TRBD2. V was clipped by 4 bases and J by 7 bases; unmatched bases: 10. CDR1 GTSNPN and CDR2 SVGIG come from the germline V gene (reference sequence). The CDR3 spans 13 residues. CDR3 amino acids: CAWTRAGAWEQYF. As DNA, the CDR3 is TGTGCCTGGACCCGGGCGGGAGCCTGGGAGCAGTACTTC. Drawing the rest from reference TRBV30 and TRBJ2-7, the complete variable domain is SQTIHQWPATLVQPVGSPLSLECTVEGTSNPNLYWYRQAAGRGLQLLFYSVGIGQISSEVPQNLSASRPQDRQFILSSKKLLLSDSGFYLCAWTRAGAWEQYFGPGTRLTVT.

The gene calls are TRBV7-3 and TRBJ2-1; 7 positions agree with TRBD2. There are 13 residues in the CDR3. Germline lookup yields CDR1 SGHTA and CDR2 FQGTGA. V trimming: 5 bases; J trimming: 9 bases; junction bases outside the gene matches: 7. The CDR3 region has the DNA TGTGCCAGCAGCCCTGCGGGGGTGAGTGAGCAGTTCTTC. It translates to CASSPAGVSEQFF.

The chain joins TRBV5-4 to TRBJ2-5; 13 bases map to TRBD2. V dropped 3 bases and J dropped 5; count of bases not matched to a gene: 7. The CDR3 loop spans 16 amino acids. The V gene's germline CDR1 is SGHNT and CDR2 YYREEE (reference sequence). The DNA of the CDR3 is TGTGCCAGCAGCTCCAGGACTAGCGGGGGCAAGGAGACCCAGTACTTC. This codes for CASSSRTSGGKETQYF.

The CDR3 loop is CASSLAQVEGWETQYF. In DNA, the CDR3 is TGTGCCAGCAGCTTAGCGCAGGTGGAGGGCTGGGAGACCCAGTACTTC. The chain links TRBV7-8 to TRBJ2-5; maybe TRBD2 (6 bases). CDR3 size: 16 residues. Germline-derived CDR1 and CDR2 are SGHVS and FQNEAQ. Trimming pared 0 bases from V and 5 bases from J, leaving 16 bases between.

This chain uses TRBV11-1 with TRBJ2-5, with TRBD2 identical over 12 bases. V was pared by 4 bases and J by 5 bases, with 5 bases of the junction left unmatched. Germline V gene sequence: CDR1 SGHAT, CDR2 FQDESV (reference sequence). This CDR3 spans 15 amino acids. CDR3: CASSSGLAGRETQYF. The CDR3 bases are TGTGCCAGCAGCTCCGGACTAGCGGGAAGGGAGACCCAGTACTTC.

This clone has more than one count but fewer than ten. The chain is built from TRBV9 and TRBJ2-1; D perhaps matches TRBD1 (6 bases). Germline lookup yields CDR1 SGDLS and CDR2 YYNGEE. V was clipped by 3 bases and J by 2 bases, with 15 bases between them. This CDR3 is 16 amino acids long. For the CDR3, the DNA is TGTGCCAGCAGCGAACAGGGCACGACGACCTACAATGAGCAGTTCTTC. Translation: CASSEQGTTTYNEQFF.

The chain uses TRBV29-1 and TRBJ1-2; 8 nucleotides align to TRBD1. This CDR3 comprises 13 residues. Germline V CDR1 and CDR2: SQVTM, ANQGSEA. Trimming cost V 1 base and J 3 bases; bases outside gene matches: 1. CDR3 coding DNA: TGCAGCGTTGAAGGGACAGGGCACTATGGCTACACCTTC. This translates into CSVEGTGHYGYTF.

The chain has TRBV29-1 and TRBJ2-7; perhaps TRBD2 as D (5 bases). Germline V CDR1 and CDR2: SQVTM, ANQGSEA. This CDR3 has 13 amino acids. Trimming left V 7 bases short and J 3 bases short, with 16 bases between. The CDR3 region has the DNA TGCAGCGCCCGACACCCCGGGGTCTACGAGCAGTACTTC. Its translation: CSARHPGVYEQYF.

The chain recombines TRBV25-1 with TRBJ2-7, with D perhaps TRBD1 (6 bases). The V end lost 1 base, the J end lost 5 bases, and 12 bases lay between the germline ends. This CDR3 is built from 14 residues. Germline V gives CDR1 MGHDK, CDR2 SYGVNS. CDR3 residues: CASSESWTANEQYF. CDR3 bases: TGTGCCAGCAGTGAATCATGGACAGCAAACGAGCAGTACTTC.

The CDR3 DNA sequence: TGTGCCAGATCCCGACAGGGGAAACATGGCTACACCTTC. Amino acids: CARSRQGKHGYTF. V and J are TRBV24-1 and TRBJ1-2, with 8 bases matching TRBD1. Per germline, CDR1 KGHDR and CDR2 SFDVKD. This CDR3 is built from 13 residues. V dropped 11 bases and J dropped 6; count of bases not matched to a gene: 10.

The V and J genes are TRBV4-1 and TRBJ1-2; D is perhaps TRBD1 (6 bases). Germline V gene lookup returns CDR1 MGHRA and CDR2 YSYEKL. Trimming shortened V by 0 bases and J by 8 bases, and 16 bases separated the two germline ends. This CDR3 spans 15 amino acids. CDR3 DNA: TGCGCCAGCAGCCAAGATGGTGGGGGGGCGCGCGGCTACACCTTC. Translation gives CASSQDGGGARGYTF.

Only one count was recorded for this clone. V gene TRBV28 combines with J gene TRBJ2-3, with TRBD2 matching 8 bases. Germline CDR1 is MDHEN and CDR2 is SYDVKM. V lost 7 bases to trimming and J lost 9 bases; unmatched junction nucleotides: 9. The CDR3 covers 13 residues. CDR3 nucleotides: TGTGCCAGCATAGCGGTCCGGGGGGGGACGCAGTATTTT. Translation gives CASIAVRGGTQYF.

This clone has only a few counts. The chain couples TRBV9 to TRBJ2-1, with D possibly being TRBD2 (5 bases). Looked up from germline, CDR1 is SGDLS and CDR2 is YYNGEE. The ends were cut back, 0 bases at V and 4 bases at J, with 11 bases in the middle. The CDR3 covers 15 residues. DNA for the CDR3: TGTGCCAGCAGCGTAGAGGCGCGGGCGTACAATGAGCAGTTCTTC. Translation: CASSVEARAYNEQFF.

The chain links TRBV29-1 to TRBJ2-7; 10 nucleotides line up with TRBD1. This CDR3 spans 15 amino acids. The V gene end was trimmed by 1 base and the J gene end by 9 bases; junction bases not matched to a gene: 12. The germline gives CDR1 SQVTM, CDR2 ANQGSEA. The CDR3 region is CSVEGRDRGPDGQYF. The CDR3 DNA follows: TGCAGCGTTGAAGGGCGAGACAGGGGGCCAGATGGGCAGTACTTC.